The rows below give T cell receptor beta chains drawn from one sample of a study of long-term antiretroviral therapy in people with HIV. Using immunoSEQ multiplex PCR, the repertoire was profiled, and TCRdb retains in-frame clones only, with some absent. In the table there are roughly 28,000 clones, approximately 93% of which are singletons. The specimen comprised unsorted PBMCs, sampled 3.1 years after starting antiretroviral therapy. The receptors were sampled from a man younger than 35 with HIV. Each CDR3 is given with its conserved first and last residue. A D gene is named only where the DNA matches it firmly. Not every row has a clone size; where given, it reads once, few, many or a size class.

cdr3_nt: TGTGCCAGCAGTCAAAGGGTGGTGGGGCAAGAGACCCAGTACTTC
cdr3_aa: CASSQRVVGQETQYF
d_call: NA
clone_size: NA
v_call: TRBV6-5
j_call: TRBJ2-5

cdr3_nt: TGTGCCAGCAGCTCACTCCGGGGACAGGGCCGCAATGAGCAGTTCTTC
cdr3_aa: CASSSLRGQGRNEQFF
d_call: TRBD1
clone_size: NA
v_call: TRBV11-2
j_call: TRBJ2-1

cdr3_nt: TGTGCCAGCAGCTTAGTCGGCTCGGCTTTCTTT
cdr3_aa: CASSLVGSAFF
d_call: NA
clone_size: once
v_call: TRBV13
j_call: TRBJ1-1

cdr3_nt: TGTGCCACCAGCAGAGAAAGATCTGGGGCCAACGTCCTGACTTTC
cdr3_aa: CATSRERSGANVLTF
d_call: NA
clone_size: NA
v_call: TRBV15
j_call: TRBJ2-6

cdr3_nt: TGTGCCAGCTCACCACCGACGGGGGCAAGGGATACGCAGTATTTT
cdr3_aa: CASSPPTGARDTQYF
d_call: NA
clone_size: NA
v_call: TRBV18
j_call: TRBJ2-3

cdr3_nt: TGCGCCAGCAGCCAAGATCAGTGGAATCAGCCCCAGCATTTT
cdr3_aa: CASSQDQWNQPQHF
d_call: NA
clone_size: few
v_call: TRBV4-1
j_call: TRBJ1-5

cdr3_nt: TGTGCCAGTAGTATGACCGGGGAGCTGTTTTTT
cdr3_aa: CASSMTGELFF
d_call: NA
clone_size: NA
v_call: TRBV19
j_call: TRBJ2-2

cdr3_nt: TGTGCCAGCAGCAATGTATACGAGCAGTACTTC
cdr3_aa: CASSNVYEQYF
d_call: NA
clone_size: NA
v_call: TRBV7-9
j_call: TRBJ2-7

cdr3_nt: TGTGCCAGCAGTTATAATCGGGAAACCCAAGCTTTCTTT
cdr3_aa: CASSYNRETQAFF
d_call: NA
clone_size: NA
v_call: TRBV6-6
j_call: TRBJ1-1

cdr3_nt: TGTGCCATCAGTCAGGGACTAGCGGGAGCCGGGGAGCTGTTTTTT
cdr3_aa: CAISQGLAGAGELFF
d_call: TRBD2
clone_size: NA
v_call: TRBV10-3
j_call: TRBJ2-2

cdr3_nt: TGTGCCACCACATTGGGGGAAGGCTACACCTTC
cdr3_aa: CATTLGEGYTF
d_call: NA
clone_size: NA
v_call: TRBV2
j_call: TRBJ1-2

cdr3_nt: TGTGCCAGCAGCACCCTCGATTTTCATCCGGGGGGCTACACCTTC
cdr3_aa: CASSTLDFHPGGYTF
d_call: NA
clone_size: NA
v_call: TRBV7-9
j_call: TRBJ1-2

cdr3_nt: TGTGCCAGCAGCTGGGACAGCGAGCAGTACTTC
cdr3_aa: CASSWDSEQYF
d_call: TRBD1
clone_size: NA
v_call: TRBV28
j_call: TRBJ2-7

cdr3_nt: TGTGCCAGCAGCGGACGGGACACCTACACCGGGGAGCTGTTTTTT
cdr3_aa: CASSGRDTYTGELFF
d_call: NA
clone_size: once
v_call: TRBV9
j_call: TRBJ2-2

cdr3_nt: TGTGCCAGCAGCTGGACGGGACACAATTCACCCCTCCACTTT
cdr3_aa: CASSWTGHNSPLHF
d_call: NA
clone_size: NA
v_call: TRBV7-2
j_call: TRBJ1-6

cdr3_nt: TGTGCCAGCAGTTTCCTACTAGAGGACAGGGCCGAGCAGTACTTC
cdr3_aa: CASSFLLEDRAEQYF
d_call: TRBD1
clone_size: NA
v_call: TRBV6-1
j_call: TRBJ2-7

cdr3_nt: TGTGCTAGTGGTTTGGAAACCGGTCGTACTGAAGCTTTCTTT
cdr3_aa: CASGLETGRTEAFF
d_call: NA
clone_size: NA
v_call: TRBV12-5
j_call: TRBJ1-1

cdr3_nt: TGTGCCAGCAGTCGAGACAGGTACGAGCAGTACTTC
cdr3_aa: CASSRDRYEQYF
d_call: NA
clone_size: NA
v_call: TRBV6-6
j_call: TRBJ2-7

cdr3_nt: TGCGCCAGCAGCCATCTTAGCGGGGGAGGCGAGCAGTACTTC
cdr3_aa: CASSHLSGGGEQYF
d_call: TRBD2
clone_size: NA
v_call: TRBV4-3
j_call: TRBJ2-7

cdr3_nt: TGTGCCAGCAGCCTCATCCTCACCGGGGAGCTGTTTTTT
cdr3_aa: CASSLILTGELFF
d_call: NA
clone_size: NA
v_call: TRBV11-2
j_call: TRBJ2-2

cdr3_nt: TGTGCCAGCAGACACTCAGTGGGTCAGCCCCAGCATTTT
cdr3_aa: CASRHSVGQPQHF
d_call: NA
clone_size: NA
v_call: TRBV27
j_call: TRBJ1-5

cdr3_nt: TGTGCCAGCAGCCTGGCCGGGGGCGAGCAGTACTTC
cdr3_aa: CASSLAGGEQYF
d_call: NA
clone_size: once
v_call: TRBV5-6
j_call: TRBJ2-7

cdr3_nt: TGTGCCAGCAGTGAAGTGGATGAGCAGTTCTTC
cdr3_aa: CASSEVDEQFF
d_call: NA
clone_size: NA
v_call: TRBV2
j_call: TRBJ2-1

cdr3_nt: TGTGCCAGCTCACCAGGGGATACGCAGTATTTT
cdr3_aa: CASSPGDTQYF
d_call: NA
clone_size: few
v_call: TRBV18
j_call: TRBJ2-3

cdr3_nt: TGTGCCATTCGCCCCGGGGGGTCGGTCGATGGCTACACCTTC
cdr3_aa: CAIRPGGSVDGYTF
d_call: NA
clone_size: NA
v_call: TRBV19
j_call: TRBJ1-2

cdr3_nt: TGTGCCAGCAGCTCAGACGGGAATTCACCCCTCCACTTT
cdr3_aa: CASSSDGNSPLHF
d_call: NA
clone_size: NA
v_call: TRBV7-8
j_call: TRBJ1-6

cdr3_nt: TGTGCCAGCAGCGTCAACGGCGGGTGGGGGAATGAGCAGTTCTTC
cdr3_aa: CASSVNGGWGNEQFF
d_call: NA
clone_size: NA
v_call: TRBV9
j_call: TRBJ2-1

cdr3_nt: TGTGCCAGCAGCTTTCTTCCGGGTCAGGCCTACGAGCAGTACTTC
cdr3_aa: CASSFLPGQAYEQYF
d_call: NA
clone_size: NA
v_call: TRBV7-2
j_call: TRBJ2-7

cdr3_nt: TGTGCCAGCAGCTTGGGACAGTGGGGGTACGAGCAGTACTTC
cdr3_aa: CASSLGQWGYEQYF
d_call: NA
clone_size: NA
v_call: TRBV5-5
j_call: TRBJ2-7

cdr3_nt: TGTGCCAGCAGCGGCGGGGGAGCGGGGGACGAGCAGTACTTC
cdr3_aa: CASSGGGAGDEQYF
d_call: TRBD2
clone_size: NA
v_call: TRBV7-3
j_call: TRBJ2-7

cdr3_nt: TGTGCCAGCAGCTTCGGACTAGCGGGACATTTACTCTACGAGCAGTACTTC
cdr3_aa: CASSFGLAGHLLYEQYF
d_call: TRBD2
clone_size: NA
v_call: TRBV7-9
j_call: TRBJ2-7

cdr3_nt: TGCAGCGTTAGAGACACTGAAGCTTTCTTT
cdr3_aa: CSVRDTEAFF
d_call: NA
clone_size: NA
v_call: TRBV29-1
j_call: TRBJ1-1

cdr3_nt: TGTGCCAGTAGTATACGGCCCGCCTACAATGAGCAGTTCTTC
cdr3_aa: CASSIRPAYNEQFF
d_call: NA
clone_size: NA
v_call: TRBV19
j_call: TRBJ2-1

cdr3_nt: TGCGCCAGCAGCTTGGGGGGGACAGGCTTGGAGACCCAGTACTTC
cdr3_aa: CASSLGGTGLETQYF
d_call: TRBD1
clone_size: once
v_call: TRBV5-1
j_call: TRBJ2-5

cdr3_nt: TGTGCCAGCAGCTTAGGCCTAAGTTCCGGGGAGCTGTTTTTT
cdr3_aa: CASSLGLSSGELFF
d_call: NA
clone_size: NA
v_call: TRBV13
j_call: TRBJ2-2

cdr3_nt: TGTGCCAGCAGTGACTCCCCTAGCGGGAACACCGGGGAGCTGTTTTTT
cdr3_aa: CASSDSPSGNTGELFF
d_call: TRBD2
clone_size: NA
v_call: TRBV6-4
j_call: TRBJ2-2

cdr3_nt: TGCGCCAGCAGCCAGATTCTCCCCTTACTAGCGGGAGTATGGGGGGAGCTGTTTTTT
cdr3_aa: CASSQILPLLAGVWGELFF
d_call: TRBD2
clone_size: NA
v_call: TRBV4-3
j_call: TRBJ2-2

cdr3_nt: TGTGCCAGCAGTCCCCTAACTAGCGGGGGGCAACCCGGGGAGCTGTTTTTT
cdr3_aa: CASSPLTSGGQPGELFF
d_call: TRBD2
clone_size: NA
v_call: TRBV27
j_call: TRBJ2-2

cdr3_nt: TGCGCCAGCAGCCAAGCCGGGGTGGGGGCTCAGCCCCAGCATTTT
cdr3_aa: CASSQAGVGAQPQHF
d_call: NA
clone_size: NA
v_call: TRBV4-1
j_call: TRBJ1-5